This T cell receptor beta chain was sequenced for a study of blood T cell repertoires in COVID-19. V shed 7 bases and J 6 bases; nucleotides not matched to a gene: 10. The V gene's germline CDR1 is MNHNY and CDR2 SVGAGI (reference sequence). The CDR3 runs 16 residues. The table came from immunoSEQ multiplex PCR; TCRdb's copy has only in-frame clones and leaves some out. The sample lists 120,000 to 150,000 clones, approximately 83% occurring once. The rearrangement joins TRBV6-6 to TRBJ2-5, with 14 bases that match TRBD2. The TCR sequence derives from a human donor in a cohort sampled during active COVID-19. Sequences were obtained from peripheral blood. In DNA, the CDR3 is TGTGCCAGCACCTACGGGGGGACTAGCGGGGGAAAGACCCAGTACTTC. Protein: CASTYGGTSGGKTQYF.